This T cell receptor beta chain was sequenced during a study of blood T cell repertoires in COVID-19. Across the study: T cells, B-cell-depleted T cells, or PBMCs provided the cDNA or gDNA that served as material.

The table came from immunoSEQ multiplex PCR; TCRdb's copy has only in-frame clones and leaves some out. The sample yields fewer than 250,000 clones, approximately 80% seen once. The V gene's germline CDR1 is LGHNA and CDR2 YNFKEQ. This CDR3 spans 14 amino acids. V lost 0 bases, J lost 8 bases, and 13 bases lay in between. Many counts were recorded for this clone. This chain links TRBV4-2 with TRBJ1-2; possibly TRBD1 for D (5 bases). The source material was peripheral blood. This receptor was identified in a woman in her 50s with acute or convalescent COVID-19. CDR3 DNA sequence: TGTGCCAGCAGCCAAGATTTGGGGGGGATAGGCTACACCTTC. This sequence encodes CASSQDLGGIGYTF.